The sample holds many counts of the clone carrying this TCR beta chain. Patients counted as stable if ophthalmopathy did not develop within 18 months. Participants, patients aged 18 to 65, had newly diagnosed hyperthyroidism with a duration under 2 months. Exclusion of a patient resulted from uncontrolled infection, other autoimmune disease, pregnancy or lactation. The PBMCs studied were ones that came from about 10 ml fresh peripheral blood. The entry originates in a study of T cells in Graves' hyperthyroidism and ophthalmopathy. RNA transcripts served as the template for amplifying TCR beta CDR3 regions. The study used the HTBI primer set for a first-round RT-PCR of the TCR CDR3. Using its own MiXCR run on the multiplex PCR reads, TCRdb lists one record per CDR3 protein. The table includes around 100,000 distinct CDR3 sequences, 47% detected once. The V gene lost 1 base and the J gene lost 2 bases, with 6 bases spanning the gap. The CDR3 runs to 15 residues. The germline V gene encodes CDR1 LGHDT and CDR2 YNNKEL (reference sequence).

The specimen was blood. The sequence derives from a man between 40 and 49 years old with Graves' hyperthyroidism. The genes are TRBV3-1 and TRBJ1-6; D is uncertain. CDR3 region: CASSQGTTYNSPLHF. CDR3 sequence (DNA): TGTGCCAGCAGCCAAGGCACAACCTATAATTCACCCCTCCACTTT.